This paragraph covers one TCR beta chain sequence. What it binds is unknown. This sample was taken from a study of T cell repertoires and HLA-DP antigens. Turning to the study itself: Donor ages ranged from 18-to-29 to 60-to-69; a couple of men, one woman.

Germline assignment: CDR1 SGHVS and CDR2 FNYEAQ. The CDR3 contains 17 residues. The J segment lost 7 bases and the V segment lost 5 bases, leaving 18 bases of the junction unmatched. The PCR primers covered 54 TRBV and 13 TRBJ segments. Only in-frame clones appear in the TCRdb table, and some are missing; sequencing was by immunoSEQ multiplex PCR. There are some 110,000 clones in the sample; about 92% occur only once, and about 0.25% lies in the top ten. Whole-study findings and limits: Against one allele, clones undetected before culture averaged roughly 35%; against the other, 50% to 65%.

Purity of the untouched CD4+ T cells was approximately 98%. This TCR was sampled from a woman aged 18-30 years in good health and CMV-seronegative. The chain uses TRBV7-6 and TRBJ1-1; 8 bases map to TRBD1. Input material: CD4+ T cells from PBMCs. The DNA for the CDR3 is TGTGCCAGCAGCGCCGACAGGGGCCTCATCCCTCGCCATGAAGCTTTCTTT. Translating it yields CASSADRGLIPRHEAFF. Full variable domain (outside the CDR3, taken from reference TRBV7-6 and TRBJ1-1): GAGVSQSPRYKVTKRGQDVALRCDPISGHVSLYWYRQALGQGPEFLTYFNYEAQQDKSGLPNDRFSAERPEGSISTLTIQRTEQRDSAMYRCASSADRGLIPRHEAFFGQGTRLTVV.